These 5 T cell receptor beta chains were all obtained from the same sample, sequenced in a study of CXCR3-negative and CXCR3-positive naive CD8 T cells. Study-wide findings and caveats: Naive cells that were CXCR3-positive had more hydrophobic TRB CDR3s (compared with CXCR3-negative naive cells).

UMI-labeled 5' RACE yielded the TRB cDNA libraries. TCRdb reprocessed the 5' RACE reads and keeps a single row for each CDR3 protein, giving no DNA. Here the sample table reports 150,000 or so distinct CDR3 sequences. Their cognate antigens are unknown. The sample was naive CXCR3+ CD8+ T cells from blood. Subset given: CD45RO-CCR7+CD27+CD95- naive CD8+ T cells expressing CXCR3 (TNR3+). Receptors originate from a human donor in good health. Some clones in this sample may be carry-over from other donors' samples.

This chain uses TRBV7-2 with TRBJ2-1. The CDR3 spans 12 residues. The germline gives CDR1 SGHTA, CDR2 FQGNSA. The CDR3 sequence is CASSLDSFEQFF.

This sequence joins TRBV2 and TRBJ2-1; TCRdb's D call of TRBD1 is untestable without DNA. The CDR3 covers 12 residues. CDR1 is SNHLY, CDR2 FYNNEI, per germline. The chain's CDR3 is CASSQGYNEQFF.

The chain couples TRBV2 to TRBJ1-1; the D gene TCRdb calls, TRBD1, cannot be checked with no DNA. Per germline, CDR1 SNHLY and CDR2 FYNNEI. The CDR3 spans 17 residues. The CDR3 loop is CASSDTQGSYSNTEAFF. Drawing the rest from reference TRBV2 and TRBJ1-1, the complete variable domain is EPEVTQTPSHQVTQMGQEVILRCVPISNHLYFYWYRQILGQKVEFLVSFYNNEISEKSEIFDDQFSVERPDGSNFTLKIRSTKLEDSAMYFCASSDTQGSYSNTEAFFGQGTRLTVV.

The chain joins TRBV20-1 to TRBJ2-2; the D call of TRBD2 rests on TCRdb alone, since no DNA is present to check it. CDR1 and CDR2 (germline): DFQATT, SNEGSKA (reference sequence). The CDR3 extends over 15 amino acids. This CDR3 reads CSAILAGVYTGELFF.

V gene TRBV4-3 combines with J gene TRBJ2-1; checking the TCRdb D call of TRBD1 is not possible without DNA. CDR3 length: 18 amino acids. The germline V gene has CDR1 LGHNA and CDR2 YSLEER. CDR3 sequence reads: CASSQDHVGTGGQREQFF.